This T cell receptor beta chain was recorded in a study of lymphopenia after photon versus proton radiotherapy. Study conclusions and caveats: Relative stability marked proton patients; photon patients lost diversity and naive cells. Better survival with proton therapy was suggested as possible, not demonstrated. Post-nadir diversity loss with photons came from oligoclonal expansion, particularly CD8+ Temra cells. A bigger post-nadir fall in TCR diversity correlated inversely with survival time in deceased patients.

This clone has a single count. Its antigen is unknown. This CDR3 contains 16 residues. The germline gives CDR1 LGHNA, CDR2 YSLEER. TCRdb's table, derived via immunoSEQ multiplex PCR, lists solely in-frame clones and lacks some. The sample has around 4,200 clones; over 60% are singletons. The receptor's source is an elderly man with esophageal cancer. The specimen comprised peripheral blood, sampled from a patient treated with proton-based radiotherapy. The chain combines TRBV4-3 with TRBJ2-5, with D possibly being TRBD1 (6 bases). The end of the DNA is better explained by TRBJ2-7, so the J call may be wrong. The CDR3 loop is CASSQDHLGAVYEQYF. The CDR3 DNA follows: TGCGCCAGCAGCCAGGACCATTTGGGGGCGGTCTACGAGCAGTACTTC.